This T cell receptor (beta chain) was identified in a study of T cell changes during pregnancy in multiple sclerosis. Some clones are missing from TCRdb's copy, which holds only in-frame ones; the method was immunoSEQ multiplex PCR. The table records tens of thousands of clones, around 93% of them present only once. Sequences were derived from peripheral blood, sampled in the first trimester of pregnancy. This receptor was identified in a female donor in good health, enrolled as a control in a pregnancy study.

The chain's CDR3 is CASSPRQGVGAGELFF. The CDR3 DNA follows: TGCGCCAGCAGCCCAAGACAGGGGGTAGGGGCCGGGGAGCTGTTTTTT. The V call is TRBV5-1, the J call TRBJ2-2; TRBD1 matches at 9 bases. The trim removed 4 bases at V and 6 bases at J, leaving 10 bases unmatched. This CDR3 is built from 16 residues. Germline V gives CDR1 SGHRS, CDR2 YFSETQ.